There are many counts of the clone carrying this T cell receptor beta chain. Its antigen is not known. The data stem from a study of HIV-infected patients and healthy controls. The study, taken as a whole, reports: CMV-associated CDR3s mostly grew nonsignificantly during therapy, while HIV-associated CDR3s declined significantly.

The germline V gene has CDR1 DFQATT and CDR2 SNEGSKA (reference sequence). V dropped 1 base and J dropped 4 bases, with 16 bases sitting between them. This CDR3 contains 15 residues. No cell fractionation was done, so the repertoire covers all unsorted peripheral blood T cells. Alpha and beta constant-region primers primed reverse transcription of approximately 0.55 ug RNA. Using multiplexing indices, alpha and beta chain libraries were generated apart by chain-specific third strand synthesis. TCRdb called the 5' RACE reads again in MiXCR, with one record for every CDR3 protein. Found here are about 15,000 distinct CDR3 sequences, 6% to 9% of them singletons; the top ten hold 8% to 9.5%.

The V call is TRBV20-1, the J call TRBJ1-2; the D gene is possibly TRBD1 (5 bases). This receptor was taken from an adult in good health. Sample: blood. CDR3 nucleotides: TGCAGTGCTAGAGTCTCCCAGGGTGTATCCTATGGCTACACCTTC. It is translated as CSARVSQGVSYGYTF.